This TCR beta chain was retrieved from a study of brain metastases from non-small cell lung cancer (dated by TCRdb to about 2019). Background on the whole study: The study profiled the immune microenvironment of paired resected primary tumors and brain metastases taken from patients with non-small-cell lung cancer. On the study overall, not on this receptor specifically: T-cell clones were apparently expanded in 64% of brain metastases relative to the matched primary tumors. Paired brain metastases and primary tumors largely shared TCR repertoires, although T-cell densities in the metastases were sparse. T-cell infiltration was lower in brain metastases than in primary tumors (P < 0.001).

Libraries were prepared through the immunoSEQ multiplex PCR assay. T-cell receptor beta chain repertoire sequencing was performed alongside a 770-gene immune expression panel. In its TCRdb copy, this immuneACCESS table keeps in-frame sequences only and misses some clones. Where compared with another copy, unresolved V genes explain less than half of these, and the others have no known cause. The sample table records 4,000 to 5,000 clones; 80% to 90% of these occur just once. About 6.8% of the sample comes from the top ten. The cohort was made up of some 40 patients with surgically resected non-small-cell lung cancer, each of whom had both a primary tumor specimen and a brain metastasis specimen. Archival formalin-fixed, paraffin-embedded tissues were used as the tumor specimens. Comments on this clone: Its target antigen remains unknown. Base-call qualities are not available, and no considerably larger clone is one nucleotide away.

For this chain, trimming is 7 bases at the V end and 6 bases at the J end, and the number of junction bases without a gene match is 6. CDR1 and CDR2 are drawn from the germline V gene: SNHLY, FYNNEI. The CDR3 goes from the cysteine to the phenylalanine over 13 residues. The read is trimmed to its CDR3 DNA, 39 bases read in frame from base 1. The sequence came from a donor aged 40 or older with non-small cell lung cancer. The sample taken for sequencing was primary lung tumor tissue. The cell subset or site label of this sample denotes: primary lung tumor paired with brain metastasis. The rearranged segments are TRBV2 and TRBJ1-5; the central 7 bases match TRBD1. CDR3 loop: CASKNRGGQPQHF. Here is the DNA: TGTGCCAGCAAAAACAGGGGAGGTCAGCCCCAGCATTTT.